Following are 14 T cell receptor beta chains from one sample sequenced in a study of CD8 T cells in ankylosing spondylitis. Notes on the study in general: A TCR beta motif made of about 8 highly homologous variants seemed typical of ankylosing spondylitis blood.

TCRdb called the 5' RACE reads again in MiXCR, with one record for every CDR3 protein. There are 400,000 to 450,000 distinct CDR3 sequences in the sample; roughly 17% occur only once, and under 1.2% lies in the top ten. The antigens of these receptors remain unknown. Sequencing used blood, either unsorted or a sorted T cell fraction (not recorded which). All receptors come from a male donor with ankylosing spondylitis.

CDR3 in amino acids: CASSLRPYQETQYF. CDR3 DNA sequence: TGTGCCAGCAGCTTGAGGCCTTACCAAGAGACCCAGTACTTC. The chain links TRBV7-6 to TRBJ2-5; D gene ambiguous. CDR1 SGHVS and CDR2 FNYEAQ come from the germline V gene. V dropped 3 bases and J dropped 0 bases, with 8 bases sitting between them. The CDR3 has 14 amino acids.

There are many counts of this clonotype. The chain carries TRBV7-9 and TRBJ1-4, with D unclear. Deletions cut 11 bases from V and 1 base from J, with 8 bases between. This CDR3 spans 12 amino acids. Germline CDR1 and CDR2: SEHNR and FQNEAQ (reference sequence). The CDR3 sequence: CAGGGTNEKLFF. The CDR3 DNA reads TGTGCCGGAGGTGGAACTAATGAAAAACTGTTTTTT.

This chain uses TRBV28 with TRBJ2-5, with D possibly being TRBD1 or TRBD2 (5 bases each). Trimming took 3 bases from V and 5 from J, leaving 16 bases between them. CDR1 and CDR2 (germline): MDHEN, SYDVKM. The CDR3 is 15 residues long. CDR3 bases: TGTGCCAGCAGTTTGCCGACCGGGGCCGGGGAGACCCAGTACTTC. Its protein product is CASSLPTGAGETQYF.

V gene TRBV4-3 combines with J gene TRBJ2-7; 7 nucleotides match TRBD2. CDR1 LGHNA and CDR2 YSLEER come from the germline V gene. This CDR3 has 17 amino acids. With V trimmed by 4 bases and J by 2 bases, 14 bases remained unmatched. CDR3 loop: CASSLYAAGDPPYEQYF. In nucleotides, the CDR3 is TGCGCCAGCAGCCTGTATGCGGCGGGAGATCCCCCCTACGAGCAGTACTTC.

The CDR3 bases are TGTGCCAGCAGCCTGACAGGGCCCGAGCAGTACTTC. It specifies CASSLTGPEQYF. J is TRBJ2-7 and V is TRBV12-3 or TRBV12-4, with 7 bases aligning to TRBD1. This CDR3 has 12 residues. Losses at the gene ends were 6 bases for V and 6 bases for J; bases not matched to a gene: 5.

There are a few counts of this clonotype. The chain joins TRBV5-1 to TRBJ2-3; TRBD2 aligns across 9 bases. J lost 0 bases, V lost 4 bases, and 9 bases had no gene match. Germline V gives CDR1 SGHRS, CDR2 YFSETQ. The CDR3 is 17 amino acids. CDR3 nucleotides: TGCGCCAGCAGCCACTCGACTAGCGGATATAGCACAGATACGCAGTATTTT. It translates to CASSHSTSGYSTDTQYF.

This clonotype was found a few times. The CDR3 sequence: CASRPRVNTGELFF. As DNA, the CDR3 is TGTGCCAGCAGACCCCGAGTGAACACCGGGGAGCTGTTTTTT. V usage is TRBV12-3 or TRBV12-4 and J usage is TRBJ2-2; D call uncertain. Trimming cost V 6 bases and J 1 base, with 9 bases left between them. CDR3 size: 14 residues.

Many counts were recorded for this clonotype. For the CDR3, the DNA is TGCGCCAGCAGCTTGGATCCGGGTTCACCCTACAATGAGCAGTTCTTC. Its translation is CASSLDPGSPYNEQFF. The V gene is TRBV5-1, the J gene TRBJ2-1; the D is unclear. The CDR3 runs to 16 residues. V lost 0 bases to trimming and J lost 2 bases, with 12 bases between them. Per the germline V gene, CDR1 is SGHRS and CDR2 is YFSETQ.

This clonotype was seen repeatedly, ten times or more. The chain employs TRBV12-3 or TRBV12-4 and TRBJ2-2; perhaps D is TRBD1 or TRBD2 (5 bases each). The CDR3 loop spans 16 amino acids. V was shortened by 5 bases and J by 1 base, with 14 bases between the two germline ends. The CDR3, as DNA: TGTGCCAGCAGTAGAACCGGGACCAGGAACACCGGGGAGCTGTTTTTT. Translating it yields CASSRTGTRNTGELFF.

This clonotype has only a few counts. The chain carries TRBV7-9 and TRBJ1-1; 9 bases map to TRBD1. The CDR3 sequence is 13 residues long. The germline V gene encodes CDR1 SEHNR and CDR2 FQNEAQ (reference sequence). For the CDR3, the DNA is TGTGGAGGGGACAGGGACTCGAACACTGAAGCTTTCTTT. This gives the protein CGGDRDSNTEAFF.

The sample holds one count of this clonotype. The gene calls are TRBV20-1 and TRBJ2-3; TRBD1 matches 8 bases. This CDR3 is built from 17 residues. Germline V gene sequence: CDR1 DFQATT, CDR2 SNEGSKA (reference sequence). Trimming removed 0 bases from V and 4 bases from J; junction bases left unmatched: 12. The CDR3 DNA sequence: TGCAGTGCTAGAGATGCGGGGACAGGCCTCAGGGCAGATACGCAGTATTTT. Encoded protein: CSARDAGTGLRADTQYF.

The rearrangement joins TRBV7-2 to TRBJ2-2; the match to TRBD2 covers 9 bases. This CDR3 is 16 amino acids long. The germline gives CDR1 SGHTA, CDR2 FQGNSA. J lost 2 bases, V lost 3 bases, and 4 bases had no gene match. The CDR3 sequence is CASSLRLAVNTGELFF. CDR3 DNA sequence: TGTGCCAGCAGCTTGCGACTAGCGGTAAACACCGGGGAGCTGTTTTTT.

The chain is built from TRBV7-2 and TRBJ1-5; 10 bases line up with TRBD1. The CDR3 runs to 16 residues. V was clipped by 1 base and J by 6 bases; unmatched bases: 6. The germline V gene encodes CDR1 SGHTA and CDR2 FQGNSA. CDR3 DNA sequence: TGTGCCAGCAGCTTAGTAGACAGGGGGCAAGGTCAGCCCCAGCATTTT. Its protein is CASSLVDRGQGQPQHF. Complete variable domain (other parts from reference TRBV7-2 and TRBJ1-5): GAGVSQSPSNKVTEKGKDVELRCDPISGHTALYWYRQSLGQGLEFLIYFQGNSAPDKSGLPSDRFSAERTGGSVSTLTIQRTQQEDSAVYLCASSLVDRGQGQPQHFGDGTRLSIL.

The chain has TRBV19 and TRBJ2-1; D remains ambiguous. This CDR3 has 11 amino acids. V lost 6 bases, J lost 6 bases, and 6 bases lay in between. Germline CDR1 reads LNHDA; CDR2 reads SQIVND (reference sequence). The CDR3 is CASSKINEQFF. In DNA form, the CDR3 reads TGTGCCAGTAGCAAAATCAATGAGCAGTTCTTC.